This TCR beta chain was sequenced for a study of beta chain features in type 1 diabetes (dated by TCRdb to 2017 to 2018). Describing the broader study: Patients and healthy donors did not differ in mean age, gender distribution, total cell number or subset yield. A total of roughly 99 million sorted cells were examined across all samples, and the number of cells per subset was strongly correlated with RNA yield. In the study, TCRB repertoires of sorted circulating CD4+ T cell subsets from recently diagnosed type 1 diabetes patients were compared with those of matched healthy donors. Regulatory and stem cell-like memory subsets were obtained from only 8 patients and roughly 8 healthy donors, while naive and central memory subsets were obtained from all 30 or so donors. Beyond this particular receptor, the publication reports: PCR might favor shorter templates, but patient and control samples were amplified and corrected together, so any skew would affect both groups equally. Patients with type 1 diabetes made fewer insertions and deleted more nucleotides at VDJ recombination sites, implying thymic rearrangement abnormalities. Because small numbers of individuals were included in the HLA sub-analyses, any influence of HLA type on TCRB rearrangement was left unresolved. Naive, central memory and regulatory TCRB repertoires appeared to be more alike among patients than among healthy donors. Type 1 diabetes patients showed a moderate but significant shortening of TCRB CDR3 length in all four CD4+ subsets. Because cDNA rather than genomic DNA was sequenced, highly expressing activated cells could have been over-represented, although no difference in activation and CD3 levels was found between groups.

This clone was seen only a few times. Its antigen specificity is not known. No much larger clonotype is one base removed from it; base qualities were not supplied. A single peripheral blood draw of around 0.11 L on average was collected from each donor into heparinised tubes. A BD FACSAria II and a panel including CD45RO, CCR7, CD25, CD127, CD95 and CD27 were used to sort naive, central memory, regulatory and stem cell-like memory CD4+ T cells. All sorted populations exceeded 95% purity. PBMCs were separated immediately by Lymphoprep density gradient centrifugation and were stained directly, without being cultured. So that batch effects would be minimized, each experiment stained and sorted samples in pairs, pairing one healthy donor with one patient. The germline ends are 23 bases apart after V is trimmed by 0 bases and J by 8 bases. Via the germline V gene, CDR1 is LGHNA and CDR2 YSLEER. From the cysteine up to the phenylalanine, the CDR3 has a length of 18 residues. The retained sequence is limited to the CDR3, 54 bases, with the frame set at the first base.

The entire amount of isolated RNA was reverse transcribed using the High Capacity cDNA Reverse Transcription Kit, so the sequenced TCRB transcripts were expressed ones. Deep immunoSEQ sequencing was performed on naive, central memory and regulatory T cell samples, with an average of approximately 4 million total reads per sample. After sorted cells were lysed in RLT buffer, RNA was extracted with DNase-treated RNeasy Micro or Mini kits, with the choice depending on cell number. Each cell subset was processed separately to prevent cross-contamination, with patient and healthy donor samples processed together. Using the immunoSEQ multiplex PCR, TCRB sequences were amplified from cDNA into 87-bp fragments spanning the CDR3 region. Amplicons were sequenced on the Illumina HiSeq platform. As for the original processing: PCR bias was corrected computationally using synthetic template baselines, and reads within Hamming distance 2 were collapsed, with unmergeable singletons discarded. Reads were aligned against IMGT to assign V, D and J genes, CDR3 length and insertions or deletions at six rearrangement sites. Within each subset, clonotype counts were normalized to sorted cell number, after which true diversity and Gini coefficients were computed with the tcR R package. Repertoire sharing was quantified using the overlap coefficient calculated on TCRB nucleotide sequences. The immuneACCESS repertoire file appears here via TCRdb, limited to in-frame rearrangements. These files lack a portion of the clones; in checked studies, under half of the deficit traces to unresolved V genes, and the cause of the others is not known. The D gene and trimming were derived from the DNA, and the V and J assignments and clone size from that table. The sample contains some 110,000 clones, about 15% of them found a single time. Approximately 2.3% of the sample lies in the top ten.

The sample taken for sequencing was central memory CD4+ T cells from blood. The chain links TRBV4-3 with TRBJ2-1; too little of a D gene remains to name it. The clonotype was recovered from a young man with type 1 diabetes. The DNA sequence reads TGCGCCAGCAGCCAAGATCGGGTGTCGGGCAGCCGCCGCCATGAGCAGTTCTTC. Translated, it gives CASSQDRVSGSRRHEQFF.